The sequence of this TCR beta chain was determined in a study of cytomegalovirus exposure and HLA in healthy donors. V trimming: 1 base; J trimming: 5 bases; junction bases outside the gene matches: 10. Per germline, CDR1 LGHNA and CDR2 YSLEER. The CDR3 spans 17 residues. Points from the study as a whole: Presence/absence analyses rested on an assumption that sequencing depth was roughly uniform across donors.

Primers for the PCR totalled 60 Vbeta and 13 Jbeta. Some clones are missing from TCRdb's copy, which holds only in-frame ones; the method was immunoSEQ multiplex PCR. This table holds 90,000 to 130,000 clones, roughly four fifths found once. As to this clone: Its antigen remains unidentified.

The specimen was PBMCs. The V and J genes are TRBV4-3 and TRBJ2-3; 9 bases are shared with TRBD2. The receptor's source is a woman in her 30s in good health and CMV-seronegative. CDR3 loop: CASSQGGEAGGVDTQYF. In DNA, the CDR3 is TGCGCCAGCAGCCAAGGGGGCGAAGCGGGAGGTGTAGATACGCAGTATTTT.